This entry lists 9 T cell receptor beta chains sequenced from one sample in a study of T cell repertoires in cytomegalovirus infection. TCRdb redid the calling of the reads with MiXCR, one entry per CDR3 protein. The data show about 360,000 distinct CDR3 sequences, roughly 20% seen once. What was sequenced was PBMCs. These receptors originate from a human donor in good health (CMV status not recorded). Some clones in this sample may be carry-over from other donors' samples.

There are many counts of this clonotype. V usage is TRBV7-8 and J usage is TRBJ2-5; D gene uncertain. Germline CDR1 SGHVS, CDR2 FQNEAQ. Between the trimmed V and J ends, which lost 2 bases and 2 bases, there was a span of 12 bases. This CDR3 contains 15 residues. CDR3 sequence reads: CASSLRRTRQETQYF. CDR3 nucleotide sequence: TGTGCCAGCAGCTTACGTCGGACCCGACAAGAGACCCAGTACTTC.

Many counts were recorded for this clonotype. The chain recombines TRBV7-2 with TRBJ2-3, with TRBD2 matching over 10 bases. The V gene's germline CDR1 is SGHTA and CDR2 FQGNSA. CDR3 length: 15 residues. Trimming at V came to 5 bases and at J to 6 bases, leaving 8 bases not matched to a gene. CDR3 in amino acids: CASSATGTSVDTQYF. The CDR3 region has the DNA TGTGCCAGCAGCGCTACCGGGACTAGCGTTGATACGCAGTATTTT.

This clonotype has a count of ten or more. This rearrangement joins TRBV19 to TRBJ2-5; a possible D gene is TRBD1 (6 bases). Germline loops: CDR1 LNHDA, CDR2 SQIVND (reference sequence). V lost 4 bases and J lost 5, with 23 bases in between. This CDR3 is 17 amino acids long. The CDR3 region is CASSNPFRGTLNETQYF. CDR3 DNA sequence: TGTGCCAGTAGTAACCCTTTTAGGGGGACATTGAATGAGACCCAGTACTTC.

The chain joins TRBV7-2 to TRBJ2-7; D perhaps matches TRBD1 (5 bases). CDR3 length: 13 amino acids. In germline, CDR1 is SGHTA, CDR2 FQGNSA. V was cut by 5 bases and J by 5 bases, with 13 bases left in between. CDR3 bases: TGTGCCAGCAGCAACATCCAGGGCCACGAGCAGTACTTC. Translating gives CASSNIQGHEQYF.

J is TRBJ2-5 and V is TRBV7-6; D could derive from TRBD1 or TRBD2 (5 bases each). Germline assignment: CDR1 SGHVS and CDR2 FNYEAQ. This CDR3 has 15 amino acids. The V gene lost 6 bases and the J gene lost 5 bases, with 19 bases spanning the gap. The CDR3 DNA reads as TGTGCCAGCAGAAAGGAGAGGGGAGCTCTTGAGACCCAGTACTTC. Its translation: CASRKERGALETQYF.

The genes are TRBV3-1 and TRBJ2-7, with a tentative D call TRBD1 (5 bases). Germline loops: CDR1 LGHDT, CDR2 YNNKEL (reference sequence). The V end lost 8 bases, the J end lost 2 bases, and 10 bases lay between the germline ends. The CDR3 extends over 12 amino acids. CDR3 residues: CASQGMAYEQYF. In DNA form, the CDR3 reads TGTGCCAGCCAGGGTATGGCCTACGAGCAGTACTTC.

The chain joins TRBV7-8 to TRBJ2-3; D not certain. The CDR3 spans 13 residues. The germline V gene encodes CDR1 SGHVS and CDR2 FQNEAQ. V lost 2 bases, J lost 2 bases, and 5 bases lay in between. The CDR3 region is CASSLTPTDTQYF. CDR3 coding DNA: TGTGCCAGCAGCTTAACCCCCACAGATACGCAGTATTTT.

The chain employs TRBV12-3 or TRBV12-4 and TRBJ1-6; D uncertain. The CDR3 spans 14 residues. The ends were cut back, 2 bases at V and 7 bases at J, with 9 bases in the middle. CDR3 sequence reads: CASSLRRVNSPLHF. The CDR3 DNA is TGTGCCAGCAGTTTACGACGGGTAAATTCACCCCTCCACTTT.

This clonotype appeared a few times. The rearrangement uses TRBV6-5 and TRBJ1-5, with a tentative D call TRBD1 (5 bases). Trimming removed 9 bases from V and 7 bases from J, with 16 bases in between. The CDR3 spans 13 residues. Germline CDR1 and CDR2: MNHEY and SVGAGI. This chain's CDR3 is CASQPTRDQPQHF. CDR3 coding DNA: TGTGCCAGTCAACCTACCAGGGACCAGCCCCAGCATTTT.